These T cell receptor beta chains were read from a single sample in a study of low-dose radiotherapy and immunotherapy resistance in tumors. TCRdb re-analysed the reads in MiXCR, keeping a single row per CDR3 protein. The table lists 85,000 to 95,000 distinct CDR3 sequences, under 25% of them singletons. Here the sequenced sample was PBMCs, taken after low-dose radiotherapy plus immunotherapy. The receptor source for this set is a female donor with ovarian cancer. CDR3s include the opening cysteine and the closing phenylalanine or tryptophan. The order of the fields is J gene, D gene, V gene, clone size, CDR3 protein, CDR3 DNA. The D gene is left open where the match is weak. The size field is filled for only some rows; it gives once, few, many or a size class.

TRBJ1-1 NA TRBV29-1 many CSSGGGGTEAFF TGCAGCTCCGGTGGGGGGGGCACTGAAGCTTTCTTT
TRBJ1-1 NA TRBV27 few CASSYKGGTEAFF TGTGCCAGCAGTTATAAGGGGGGGACTGAAGCTTTCTTT
TRBJ2-5 TRBD1 TRBV20-1 many CSARGTDKKTQYF TGCAGTGCTAGGGGGACAGACAAGAAAACCCAGTACTTC
TRBJ2-7 NA TRBV5-4 many CASSVDRNSYEQYF TGTGCCAGCAGCGTGGACAGAAACTCCTACGAGCAGTACTTC
TRBJ2-3 TRBD2 TRBV29-1 many CSVLAGEGADTQYF TGCAGCGTACTAGCGGGAGAGGGGGCAGATACGCAGTATTTT
TRBJ2-7 TRBD2 TRBV29-1 NA CSVDGAGDVHEQYF TGCAGCGTTGACGGGGCGGGAGATGTACACGAGCAGTACTTC
TRBJ2-3 TRBD1 TRBV20-1 NA CSARGGTGKADTQYF TGCAGTGCTAGAGGGGGGACAGGGAAGGCAGATACGCAGTATTTT
TRBJ1-6 TRBD1 TRBV7-9 many CASSLTGQENSPLHF TGTGCCAGCAGCTTGACTGGACAGGAGAATTCACCCCTCCACTTT
TRBJ2-1 NA TRBV3-1 many CASSPGLAIGGSYNEQFF TGTGCCAGCAGCCCGGGACTGGCAATAGGGGGCTCCTACAATGAGCAGTTCTTC
TRBJ1-1 NA TRBV10-3 many CAISDHGGVGAFF TGTGCCATCAGTGATCATGGGGGGGTTGGGGCTTTCTTT
TRBJ2-2 TRBD1 TRBV5-1 many CASSSTGGRNGELFF TGCGCCAGCAGCTCAACAGGGGGTAGGAACGGGGAGCTGTTTTTT
TRBJ2-1 TRBD2 TRBV4-1 many CASSQPPGLANYNEQFF TGCGCCAGCAGCCAACCTCCGGGACTAGCGAACTACAATGAGCAGTTCTTC
TRBJ2-7 TRBD2 TRBV2 NA CASSRAGEQYF TGTGCCAGCAGTCGAGCGGGAGAGCAGTACTTC
TRBJ1-1 NA TRBV27 many CASSFARGRVNTEAFF TGTGCCAGCAGTTTCGCTCGGGGACGGGTGAACACTGAAGCTTTCTTT
TRBJ2-1 NA TRBV5-1 many CASSETSNHNEQFF TGCGCCAGCAGCGAAACTAGCAACCACAATGAGCAGTTCTTC
TRBJ1-2 NA TRBV28 many CASSFSNYGYTF TGTGCCAGCAGCTTCAGTAACTATGGCTACACCTTC
TRBJ2-7 NA TRBV5-4 once CASSSGGRFEQYF TGTGCCAGCAGCTCTGGGGGGCGTTTTGAGCAGTACTTC
TRBJ1-1 NA TRBV19 many CASSIGDLNTEAFF TGTGCCAGTAGTATCGGGGACTTGAACACTGAAGCTTTCTTT
TRBJ2-1 TRBD2 TRBV6-2/TRBV6-3 many CASSYSGAGTSGNYNEQFF TGTGCCAGCAGTTACTCGGGGGCCGGGACTAGCGGAAACTACAATGAGCAGTTCTTC
TRBJ2-7 TRBD2 TRBV10-3 many CAVQETSVKYEQYF TGTGCCGTCCAAGAGACTAGCGTGAAATACGAGCAGTACTTC
TRBJ2-7 NA TRBV12-3/TRBV12-4 many CASSHGTVPLEQYF TGTGCCAGCAGTCATGGGACGGTACCCCTCGAGCAGTACTTC
TRBJ2-3 TRBD2 TRBV7-2 many CASSLFRTSGSTDTQYF TGTGCCAGCAGCTTATTTCGGACTAGCGGTAGCACAGATACGCAGTATTTT
TRBJ2-1 TRBD1 TRBV27 NA CASSRQGLSYNEQFF TGTGCCAGCAGCCGACAGGGCCTCTCCTACAATGAGCAGTTCTTC
TRBJ2-7 TRBD1 TRBV6-2/TRBV6-3 NA CASSYYGTGVSYEQYF TGTGCCAGCAGTTACTACGGGACAGGGGTCTCCTACGAGCAGTACTTC